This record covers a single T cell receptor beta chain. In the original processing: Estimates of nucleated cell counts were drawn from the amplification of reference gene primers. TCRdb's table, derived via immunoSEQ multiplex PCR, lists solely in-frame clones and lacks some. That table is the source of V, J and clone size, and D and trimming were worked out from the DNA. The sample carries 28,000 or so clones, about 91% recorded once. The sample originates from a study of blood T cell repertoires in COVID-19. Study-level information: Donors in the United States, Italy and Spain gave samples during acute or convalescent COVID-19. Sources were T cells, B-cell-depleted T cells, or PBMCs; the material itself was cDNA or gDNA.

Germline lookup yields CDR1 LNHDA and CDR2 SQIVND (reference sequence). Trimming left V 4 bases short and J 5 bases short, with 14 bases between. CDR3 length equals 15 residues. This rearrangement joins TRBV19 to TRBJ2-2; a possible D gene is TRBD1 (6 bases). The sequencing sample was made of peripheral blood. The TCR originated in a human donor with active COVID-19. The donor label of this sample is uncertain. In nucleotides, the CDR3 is TGTGCCAGTAGTAACGCTCAGGGGCGAACCGGGGAGCTGTTTTTT. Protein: CASSNAQGRTGELFF.